This T cell receptor beta chain was documented in a study of monozygotic twins with inflammatory bowel disease. This CDR3 spans 13 amino acids. Germline V CDR1 and CDR2: DFQATT, SNEGSKA (reference sequence). Study-wide findings and caveats: A lone strong IBD-associated signal or clonotype found no support.

About this clonotype: Its antigen is unknown.

Template switching appended UMIs that held a 6-nucleotide sample barcode. One entry per CDR3 protein, without DNA, is what TCRdb gives after re-calling the 5' RACE reads. Here the sample table reports fewer than 550,000 distinct CDR3 sequences. Input material: blood. This sequence was found in a human donor with ulcerative colitis or Crohn's disease, or a healthy co-twin of an affected twin (not recorded which). The chain uses TRBV20-1 and TRBJ2-7; with no DNA, the TCRdb D assignment of TRBD1 cannot be verified. CDR3 protein: CSARGEGGYEQYF.